This TCR beta chain is from a study of T-cell reconstitution after alpha-beta-depleted transplantation in children. This clonotype has at least ten counts. Antigen: not known. Germline V gives CDR1 SEHNR, CDR2 FQNEAQ (reference sequence). The CDR3 is 15 amino acids. Trimming removed 4 bases at V and 2 bases at J, with 15 bases between. A TCRbeta library incorporating unique molecular identifiers was prepared. One entry per CDR3 protein, called by TCRdb with MiXCR from the PCR reads. The sample shows about 300,000 distinct CDR3 sequences, about 7.3% of them seen only once. Whole-study results and caveats: Some patients owed their high day-60 TCRbeta diversity to surviving recipient T cells and thymic progenitors. Newly produced T cells mostly accounted for T-cell counts and diversity one year post-transplant.

The chain carries TRBV7-9 and TRBJ2-7; TRBD2 might be the D (5 bases). The source material was peripheral blood, sampled 360 days after TCRalphabeta/CD19-depleted stem cell transplant. This sequence was found in a female patient aged 2-9 years who had a stem cell transplant for Fanconi anemia, so the T cells may come from the graft donor. The DNA of the CDR3 is TGTGCCAGCAGCTCCCTCGAGGGTTCCCCCTACGAGCAGTACTTC. It is translated as CASSSLEGSPYEQYF.